This TCR beta chain was profiled in a study of cytomegalovirus exposure and HLA in healthy donors. Study-level points and caveats: Most of the TCR beta V segments (in an earlier analysis) were productive either about 87% or about 30% of the time. TCR beta sequences numbering 15,000 to 20,000 were associated with HLA alleles at 0.05 false discovery rate in a later analysis.

Note on this clone: The antigen is not known.

Amplification used 60 Vbeta primers and 13 Jbeta primers. Assay used: immunoSEQ multiplex PCR; TCRdb lists only in-frame clones, some missing. The repertoire holds 150,000 to 170,000 clones, with 75% as singletons. Germline assignment: CDR1 MDHEN and CDR2 SYDVKM. This CDR3 region has 12 residues. V was pared by 10 bases and J by 4 bases, with 6 bases of the junction left unmatched. J is TRBJ2-7 and V is TRBV28, with 8 bases aligning to TRBD1. The source of this sequence is a man aged 18 to 30 in good health and CMV-seronegative. The sequenced sample was PBMCs. CDR3 protein: CATQGARYEQYF. DNA for the CDR3: TGTGCCACCCAGGGGGCGCGGTACGAGCAGTACTTC.